This is a list of T cell receptor beta chains from one sample in a study of blood T cell repertoires in COVID-19. Method: immunoSEQ multiplex PCR; TCRdb's copy keeps in-frame clones and lacks some. Among 150,000 to 200,000 clones, 87% were seen once, and the ten largest hold around 2.7%. Sequencing used peripheral blood. The receptors originated from a middle-aged man with active or convalescent COVID-19. The CDR3 runs from the conserved cysteine through the conserved F or W. A D gene is named only where the DNA matches it firmly. Some rows have no size entry. The others give once, few or many, or a class for an expanded clone.

J: TRBJ2-7; D: .; V: TRBV30; size: .; CDR3: CAWSVGPGTGAMEYF; DNA: .
J: TRBJ2-7; D: TRBD1; V: TRBV2; size: few; CDR3: CAITGTDSYEQYF; DNA: TGTGCCATAACCGGGACAGACTCCTACGAGCAGTACTTC
J: TRBJ1-2; D: .; V: TRBV28; size: .; CDR3: CASRGGGGYGYTF; DNA: TGTGCCAGCAGGGGTGGGGGAGGATATGGCTACACCTTC
J: TRBJ2-1; D: TRBD1; V: TRBV7-9; size: .; CDR3: CASSYTDRVGNEQFF; DNA: TGTGCCAGCAGCTACACCGACAGGGTGGGCAATGAGCAGTTCTTC
J: TRBJ1-2; D: TRBD1; V: TRBV30; size: .; CDR3: CAWSTTGTGDGYTF; DNA: TGTGCCTGGAGTACAACCGGGACAGGGGATGGCTACACCTTC
J: TRBJ2-7; D: TRBD1; V: TRBV7-8; size: .; CDR3: CASSQAGRDSAYEQYF; DNA: TGTGCCAGCAGCCAAGCCGGCCGGGACAGCGCCTACGAGCAGTACTTC
J: TRBJ2-1; D: TRBD2; V: TRBV7-9; size: few; CDR3: CASSLPGLPYNEQFF; DNA: TGTGCCAGCAGCTTACCGGGACTACCCTACAATGAGCAGTTCTTC
J: TRBJ2-5; D: .; V: TRBV27; size: few; CDR3: CASSIPGGTQYF; DNA: TGTGCCAGCAGTATTCCCGGGGGGACCCAGTACTTC
J: TRBJ2-3; D: TRBD2; V: TRBV24-1; size: .; CDR3: CATSDSPLAGLYTDTQYF; DNA: TGTGCCACCAGTGATTCCCCACTAGCGGGGCTATACACAGATACGCAGTATTTT
J: TRBJ2-3; D: TRBD2; V: TRBV5-4; size: .; CDR3: CASSLAAGGLTDTQYF; DNA: TGTGCCAGCAGCTTGGCGGCGGGGGGGCTGACAGATACGCAGTATTTT
J: TRBJ1-2; D: .; V: TRBV24-1; size: few; CDR3: CATSDGGRSRYGYTF; DNA: TGTGCCACCAGTGATGGAGGCAGAAGCCGCTATGGCTACACCTTC
J: TRBJ2-5; D: TRBD1; V: TRBV6-5; size: .; CDR3: CASSRDSQETQYF; DNA: TGTGCCAGCAGTCGGGACAGCCAAGAGACCCAGTACTTC
J: TRBJ2-7; D: .; V: TRBV5-1; size: .; CDR3: CASSSEVEQYF; DNA: TGCGCCAGCAGCTCGGAGGTCGAGCAGTACTTC
J: TRBJ1-1; D: TRBD1; V: TRBV7-2; size: .; CDR3: CASSSLTPGQGENTEAFF; DNA: TGTGCCAGCAGCTCCCTAACCCCGGGACAGGGGGAAAACACTGAAGCTTTCTTT
J: TRBJ1-1; D: TRBD1; V: TRBV30; size: .; CDR3: CAWIGPGQTNTEAFF; DNA: TGTGCCTGGATTGGACCGGGACAGACGAACACTGAAGCTTTCTTT
J: TRBJ2-2; D: .; V: TRBV18; size: once; CDR3: CASSPSGRDRNTGELFF; DNA: TGTGCCAGCTCACCATCTGGTCGCGACAGAAACACCGGGGAGCTGTTTTTT
J: TRBJ1-4; D: .; V: TRBV11-2; size: .; CDR3: CASSLARGATNEKLFF; DNA: TGTGCCAGCAGCTTAGCAAGGGGCGCAACTAATGAAAAACTGTTTTTT
J: TRBJ2-5; D: .; V: TRBV18; size: .; CDR3: CASSPNSPAAQETQYF; DNA: TGTGCCAGCTCACCAAATTCACCGGCGGCCCAAGAGACCCAGTACTTC
J: TRBJ2-3; D: TRBD1; V: TRBV18; size: .; CDR3: CASSPYGTGSDTQYF; DNA: TGTGCCAGCTCACCATATGGGACAGGGTCAGATACGCAGTATTTT
J: TRBJ1-5; D: .; V: TRBV4-1; size: .; CDR3: CASSQEVRGNQPQHF; DNA: TGCGCCAGCAGCCAAGAAGTCCGGGGCAATCAGCCCCAGCATTTT
J: TRBJ1-1; D: TRBD1; V: TRBV7-9; size: .; CDR3: CASSQGVSNTEAFF; DNA: TGTGCCAGCAGCCAGGGGGTCTCTAACACTGAAGCTTTCTTT
J: TRBJ2-5; D: TRBD1; V: TRBV6-1; size: .; CDR3: CASSDRTGEHF; DNA: TGTGCCAGCAGCGATCGGACAGGGGAGCACTTC
J: TRBJ1-1; D: TRBD1; V: TRBV7-9; size: .; CDR3: CASSLARGQGDENTEAFF; DNA: TGTGCCAGCAGCTTAGCGAGAGGACAGGGGGACGAGAACACTGAAGCTTTCTTT
J: TRBJ1-2; D: TRBD1; V: TRBV6-5; size: .; CDR3: CASSRDRRGGYTF; DNA: TGTGCCAGCAGTCGGGACAGGCGGGGGGGCTACACCTTC
J: TRBJ2-7; D: TRBD1; V: TRBV19; size: .; CDR3: CASSPPGQAYSYEQYF; DNA: TGTGCCAGTAGTCCCCCGGGACAGGCTTACTCCTACGAGCAGTACTTC
J: TRBJ2-5; D: .; V: TRBV29-1; size: .; CDR3: CSVVGWRDTKQGETQYF; DNA: TGCAGCGTTGTGGGATGGCGGGACACCAAACAGGGGGAGACCCAGTACTTC
J: TRBJ1-2; D: TRBD1; V: TRBV27; size: .; CDR3: CASSFIGLQTGGGYGYTF; DNA: TGTGCCAGCAGTTTTATAGGACTTCAGACAGGGGGCGGCTATGGCTACACCTTC
J: TRBJ1-1; D: TRBD1; V: TRBV12-5; size: .; CDR3: CASVSGGTIVNTEAFF; DNA: TGTGCTAGTGTTTCAGGGGGTACTATAGTGAACACTGAAGCTTTCTTT
J: TRBJ1-1; D: TRBD1; V: TRBV20-1; size: .; CDR3: CSAPTGGRAFF; DNA: TGCAGTGCACCCACAGGGGGCAGAGCTTTCTTT
J: TRBJ1-1; D: .; V: TRBV29-1; size: once; CDR3: CSVAENMNTEAFF; DNA: TGCAGCGTGGCAGAAAACATGAACACTGAAGCTTTCTTT
J: TRBJ2-6; D: .; V: TRBV3-1/TRBV3-2; size: .; CDR3: CASSQAGFSGANVLTF; DNA: TGTGCCAGCAGCCAAGCAGGGTTCTCTGGGGCCAACGTCCTGACTTTC
J: TRBJ1-2; D: .; V: TRBV29-1; size: .; CDR3: CSVVLGADYGYTF; DNA: TGCAGCGTTGTTTTAGGGGCCGACTATGGCTACACCTTC
J: TRBJ2-7; D: TRBD1; V: TRBV30; size: .; CDR3: CASGQGSYEQYF; DNA: TGTGCCTCGGGACAGGGGTCCTACGAGCAGTACTTC
J: TRBJ1-2; D: .; V: TRBV19; size: many; CDR3: CASSNVGSANYGYTF; DNA: TGTGCCAGTAGTAACGTTGGCAGCGCTAACTATGGCTACACCTTC
J: TRBJ2-7; D: .; V: TRBV7-9; size: .; CDR3: CASSPPGPSGEQYF; DNA: TGTGCCAGCAGCCCCCCAGGTCCGTCGGGGGAGCAGTACTTC
J: TRBJ1-6; D: .; V: TRBV7-2; size: few; CDR3: CASSLADINSPLHF; DNA: TGTGCCAGCAGCTTAGCGGACATTAATTCACCCCTCCACTTT
J: TRBJ1-4; D: TRBD1; V: TRBV5-1; size: .; CDR3: CASSGRGTGGNEKLFF; DNA: TGCGCCAGCAGCGGGCGCGGGACAGGGGGGAATGAAAAACTGTTTTTT
J: TRBJ1-1; D: .; V: TRBV11-2; size: .; CDR3: CASSPDARTEAFF; DNA: TGTGCCAGCAGCCCTGACGCGAGGACTGAAGCTTTCTTT
J: TRBJ1-6; D: TRBD1; V: TRBV4-1; size: .; CDR3: CASSQETGDNSPLHF; DNA: TGCGCCAGCAGCCAAGAAACAGGGGATAATTCACCCCTCCACTTT
J: TRBJ2-7; D: TRBD2; V: TRBV5-1; size: .; CDR3: CASSSGGSSYEQYF; DNA: TGCGCCAGCAGCTCGGGAGGGAGCTCCTACGAGCAGTACTTC
J: TRBJ1-6; D: .; V: TRBV6-6; size: .; CDR3: CASSYSRQDSPLHF; DNA: TGTGCCAGCAGTTACTCGAGACAGGATTCACCCCTCCACTTT
J: TRBJ1-2; D: .; V: TRBV27; size: once; CDR3: CASSLQINYGYTF; DNA: TGTGCCAGCAGTTTACAGATTAACTATGGCTACACCTTC
J: TRBJ2-1; D: TRBD1; V: TRBV7-2; size: .; CDR3: CASSFDRGSYNEQFF; DNA: TGTGCCAGCAGCTTCGACAGGGGATCCTACAATGAGCAGTTCTTC
J: TRBJ1-2; D: .; V: TRBV28; size: .; CDR3: CASSTGQYANYGYTF; DNA: TGTGCCAGCAGTACAGGACAGTATGCAAACTATGGCTACACCTTC
J: TRBJ2-7; D: TRBD1; V: TRBV28; size: .; CDR3: CASKGSDRDEQYF; DNA: TGTGCCAGCAAAGGGTCAGACAGGGACGAGCAGTACTTC
J: TRBJ2-3; D: TRBD2; V: TRBV3-1/TRBV3-2; size: once; CDR3: CASSAGGRGTDTQYF; DNA: TGTGCCAGCAGCGCGGGGGGGCGAGGGACAGATACGCAGTATTTT
J: TRBJ2-2; D: .; V: TRBV30; size: .; CDR3: CAGRWVGARSTGELFF; DNA: TGTGCCGGGAGGTGGGTGGGGGCGCGGAGCACCGGGGAGCTGTTTTTT
J: TRBJ2-7; D: TRBD1; V: TRBV29-1; size: .; CDR3: CSTVDRGYEQYF; DNA: TGCAGCACTGTGGACAGGGGCTACGAGCAGTACTTC
J: TRBJ1-2; D: TRBD1; V: TRBV13; size: .; CDR3: CASSRQTGSYGYTF; DNA: TGTGCCAGCAGCCGACAGACAGGGTCCTATGGCTACACCTTC
J: TRBJ2-1; D: TRBD1; V: TRBV5-1; size: .; CDR3: CASSLGQGVYNEQFF; DNA: TGCGCCAGCAGCCTAGGACAGGGGGTTTACAATGAGCAGTTCTTC
J: TRBJ2-6; D: TRBD1; V: TRBV7-2; size: .; CDR3: CASSHDRAGANVLTF; DNA: TGTGCCAGCAGTCATGACAGGGCTGGGGCCAACGTCCTGACTTTC
J: TRBJ1-2; D: TRBD1; V: TRBV6-6; size: .; CDR3: CASLRDRGTYGYTF; DNA: TGTGCCAGCCTCCGGGACAGGGGCACCTATGGCTACACCTTC
J: TRBJ2-1; D: TRBD2; V: TRBV2; size: .; CDR3: CASSGDLAGLSSYNEQFF; DNA: TGTGCCAGCAGTGGGGATCTAGCGGGGTTGAGCTCCTACAATGAGCAGTTCTTC
J: TRBJ2-5; D: .; V: TRBV25-1; size: .; CDR3: CASSPPRVAWETQYF; DNA: TGTGCCAGCAGTCCCCCTCGGGTAGCGTGGGAGACCCAGTACTTC
J: TRBJ2-7; D: TRBD1; V: TRBV10-3; size: .; CDR3: CAISDPGQTYEQYF; DNA: TGTGCCATCAGTGATCCGGGACAGACCTACGAGCAGTACTTC